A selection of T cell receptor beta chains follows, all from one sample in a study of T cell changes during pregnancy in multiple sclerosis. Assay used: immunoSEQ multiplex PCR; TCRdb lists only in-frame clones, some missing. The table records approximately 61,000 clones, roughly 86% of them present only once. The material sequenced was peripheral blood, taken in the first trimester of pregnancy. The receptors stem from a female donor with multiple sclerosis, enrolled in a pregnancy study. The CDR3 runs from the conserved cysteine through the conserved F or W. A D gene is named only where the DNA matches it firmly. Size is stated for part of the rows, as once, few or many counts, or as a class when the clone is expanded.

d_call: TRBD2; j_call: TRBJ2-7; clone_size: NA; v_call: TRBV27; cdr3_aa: CASSFASGRAYEQYF; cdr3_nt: TGTGCCAGCAGTTTCGCTAGCGGGAGGGCCTACGAGCAGTACTTC
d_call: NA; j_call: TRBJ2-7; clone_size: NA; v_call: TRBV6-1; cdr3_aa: CASSDGWGLPEQYF; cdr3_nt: TGTGCCAGCAGTGATGGGTGGGGACTTCCCGAGCAGTACTTC
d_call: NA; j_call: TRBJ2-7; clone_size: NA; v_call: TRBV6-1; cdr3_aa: CASRQPGSYEQYF; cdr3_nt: TGTGCCAGCAGACAACCGGGCTCCTACGAGCAGTACTTC
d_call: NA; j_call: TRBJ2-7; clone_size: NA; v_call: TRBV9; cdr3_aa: CASSVSGDYEQYF; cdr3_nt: TGTGCCAGCAGCGTAAGTGGAGACTACGAGCAGTACTTC
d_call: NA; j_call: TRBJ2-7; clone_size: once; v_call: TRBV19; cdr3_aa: CASSISYGRGPPEQYF; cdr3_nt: TGTGCCAGTAGTATCTCTTACGGCAGAGGCCCCCCCGAGCAGTACTTC
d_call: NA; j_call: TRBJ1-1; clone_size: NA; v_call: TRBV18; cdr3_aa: CASSPQGMNTEAFF; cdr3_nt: TGTGCCAGCTCACCACAGGGGATGAACACTGAAGCTTTCTTT
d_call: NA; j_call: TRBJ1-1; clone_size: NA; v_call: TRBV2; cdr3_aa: CASSEIGGDTEAFF; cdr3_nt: TGTGCCAGCAGTGAAATCGGCGGAGACACTGAAGCTTTCTTT
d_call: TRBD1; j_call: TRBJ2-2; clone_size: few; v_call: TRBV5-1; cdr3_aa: CASSTGQGVVGELFF; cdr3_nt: TGCGCCAGCAGCACTGGACAGGGGGTGGTCGGGGAGCTGTTTTTT
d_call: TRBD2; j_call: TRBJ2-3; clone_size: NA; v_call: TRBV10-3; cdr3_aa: CATSGGREITDTQYF; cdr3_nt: TGTGCCACCTCGGGGGGGCGGGAGATTACAGATACGCAGTATTTT
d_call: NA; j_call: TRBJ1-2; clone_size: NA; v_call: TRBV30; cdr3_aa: CAWKRKQSANYGYTF; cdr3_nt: TGTGCCTGGAAACGAAAACAGTCAGCTAACTATGGCTACACCTTC
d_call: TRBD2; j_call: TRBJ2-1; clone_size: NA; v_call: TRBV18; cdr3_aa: CASSERGGSYNEQFF; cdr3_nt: TGTGCCAGCTCAGAACGCGGGGGGTCCTACAATGAGCAGTTCTTC
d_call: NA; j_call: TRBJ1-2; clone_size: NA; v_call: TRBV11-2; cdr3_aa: CASTPLLDYGYTF; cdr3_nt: TGTGCCAGCACACCTCTACTCGACTATGGCTACACCTTC
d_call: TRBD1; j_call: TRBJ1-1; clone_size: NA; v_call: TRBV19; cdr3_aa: CASSIWDRDEAFF; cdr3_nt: TGTGCCAGTAGTATTTGGGACAGGGATGAAGCTTTCTTT
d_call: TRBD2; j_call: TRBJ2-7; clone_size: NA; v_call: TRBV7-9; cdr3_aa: CASSTSGRGEQYF; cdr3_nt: TGTGCCAGCAGCACAAGCGGGAGGGGGGAGCAGTACTTC
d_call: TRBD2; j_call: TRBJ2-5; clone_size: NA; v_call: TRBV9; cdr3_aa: CASSVGGSREEETQYF; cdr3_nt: TGTGCCAGCAGCGTAGGAGGATCCCGGGAGGAGGAGACCCAGTACTTC
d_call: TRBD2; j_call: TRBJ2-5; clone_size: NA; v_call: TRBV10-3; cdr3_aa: CAISQGLAGGQETQYF; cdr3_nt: TGTGCCATCAGTCAGGGGTTAGCGGGAGGGCAAGAGACCCAGTACTTC
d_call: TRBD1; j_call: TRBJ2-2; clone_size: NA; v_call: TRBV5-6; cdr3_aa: CASSLAVTGGDSGELFF; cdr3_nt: TGTGCCAGCAGCTTGGCGGTGACAGGGGGCGATTCTGGGGAGCTGTTTTTT
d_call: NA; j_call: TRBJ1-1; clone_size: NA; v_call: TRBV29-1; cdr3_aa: CSVSRERNTEAFF; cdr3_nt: TGCAGCGTTTCCCGGGAAAGGAACACTGAAGCTTTCTTT
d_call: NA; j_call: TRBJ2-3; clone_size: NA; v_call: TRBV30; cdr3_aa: CAWSGTPPSLALSTDTQYF; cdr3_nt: TGTGCCTGGAGTGGAACCCCACCCTCCCTAGCGTTGAGCACAGATACGCAGTATTTT
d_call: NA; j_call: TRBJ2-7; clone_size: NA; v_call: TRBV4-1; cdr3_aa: CASSPPGTYEQYF; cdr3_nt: TGCGCCAGCAGCCCGCCAGGCACCTACGAGCAGTACTTC
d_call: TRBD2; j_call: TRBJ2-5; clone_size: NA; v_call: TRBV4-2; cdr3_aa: CASSVTSGRPQETQYF; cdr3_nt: TGTGCCAGCAGCGTTACTAGCGGGAGGCCCCAAGAGACCCAGTACTTC
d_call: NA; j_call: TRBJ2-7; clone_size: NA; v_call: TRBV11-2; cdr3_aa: CASSLDRYYEQYF; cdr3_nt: TGTGCCAGCAGCTTAGATAGATACTACGAGCAGTACTTC
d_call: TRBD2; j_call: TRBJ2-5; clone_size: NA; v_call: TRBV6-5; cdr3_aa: CASSYSPGGAQETQYF; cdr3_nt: TGTGCCAGCAGTTACTCGCCGGGAGGGGCCCAAGAGACCCAGTACTTC
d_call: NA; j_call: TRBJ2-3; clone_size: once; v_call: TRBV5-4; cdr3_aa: CASSLDGSGDTQYF; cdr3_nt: TGTGCCAGCAGCTTGGATGGGTCGGGAGATACGCAGTATTTT
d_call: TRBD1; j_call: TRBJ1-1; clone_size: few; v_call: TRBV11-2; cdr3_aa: CASSLDRTRGAREAFF; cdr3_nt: TGTGCCAGCAGCTTAGATCGGACCAGGGGGGCACGGGAAGCTTTCTTT
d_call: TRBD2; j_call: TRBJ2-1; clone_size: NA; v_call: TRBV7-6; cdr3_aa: CASSLGVGGNNEQFF; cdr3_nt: TGTGCCAGCAGCTTAGGAGTGGGGGGGAATAATGAGCAGTTCTTC
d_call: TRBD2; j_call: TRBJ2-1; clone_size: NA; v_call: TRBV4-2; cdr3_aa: CASSQGASGSSYNEQFF; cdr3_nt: TGTGCCAGCAGCCAAGGGGCTAGCGGGAGCTCCTACAATGAGCAGTTCTTC
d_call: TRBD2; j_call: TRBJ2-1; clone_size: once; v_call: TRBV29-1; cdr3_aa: CSVDSGRSFEQFF; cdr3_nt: TGCAGCGTTGATAGCGGGAGGAGTTTTGAGCAGTTCTTC
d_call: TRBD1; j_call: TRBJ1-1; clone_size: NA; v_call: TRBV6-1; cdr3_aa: CASRQGTNTEAFF; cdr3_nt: TGTGCCAGTAGACAGGGCACGAACACTGAAGCTTTCTTT
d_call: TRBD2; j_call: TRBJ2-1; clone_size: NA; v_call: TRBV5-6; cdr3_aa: CASSPSAAGLAGIGEQFF; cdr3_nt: TGTGCCAGCAGTCCTTCGGCCGCGGGACTAGCGGGAATAGGTGAGCAGTTCTTC
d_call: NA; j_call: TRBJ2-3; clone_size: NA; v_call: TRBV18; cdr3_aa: CASSQDRSTTDTQYF; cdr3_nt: TGTGCCAGCTCACAAGACAGGTCCACCACAGATACGCAGTATTTT
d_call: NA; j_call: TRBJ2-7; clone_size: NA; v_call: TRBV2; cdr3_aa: CASSVGEKTEQYF; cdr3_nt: TGTGCCAGCAGTGTGGGCGAGAAGACCGAGCAGTACTTC
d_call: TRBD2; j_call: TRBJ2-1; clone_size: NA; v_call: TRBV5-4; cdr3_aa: CASSLGGLAGVPNEQFF; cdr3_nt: TGTGCCAGCAGCTTGGGTGGACTAGCGGGAGTACCCAATGAGCAGTTCTTC
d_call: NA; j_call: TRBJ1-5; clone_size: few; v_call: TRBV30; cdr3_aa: CASGGNYQPQHF; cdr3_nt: TGTGCCTCCGGGGGAAACTATCAGCCCCAGCATTTT
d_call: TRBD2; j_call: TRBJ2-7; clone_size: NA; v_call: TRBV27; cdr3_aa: CASNEWLAGVGNYEQYF; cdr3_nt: TGTGCCAGCAATGAATGGCTAGCGGGAGTAGGAAACTACGAGCAGTACTTC
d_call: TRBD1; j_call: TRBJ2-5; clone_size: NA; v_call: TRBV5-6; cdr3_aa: CASSSGTGWETQYF; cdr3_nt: TGTGCCAGCAGTTCCGGGACAGGGTGGGAGACCCAGTACTTC
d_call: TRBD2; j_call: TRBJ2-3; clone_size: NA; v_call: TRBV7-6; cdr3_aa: CASSLERRLAGETDTQYF; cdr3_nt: TGTGCCAGCAGCTTAGAGAGACGACTAGCGGGAGAAACAGATACGCAGTATTTT
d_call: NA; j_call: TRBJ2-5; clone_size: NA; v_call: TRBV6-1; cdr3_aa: CASSEAQGFETQYF; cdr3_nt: TGTGCCAGCAGTGAAGCTCAGGGGTTTGAGACCCAGTACTTC
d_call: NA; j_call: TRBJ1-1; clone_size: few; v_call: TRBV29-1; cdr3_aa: CSVEEAEAFF; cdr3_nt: TGCAGCGTTGAAGAGGCAGAAGCTTTCTTT
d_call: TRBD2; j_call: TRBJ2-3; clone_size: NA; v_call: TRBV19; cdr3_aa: CASSSQREIPDTQYF; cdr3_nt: TGTGCCAGTAGTAGCCAGCGGGAGATCCCAGATACGCAGTATTTT
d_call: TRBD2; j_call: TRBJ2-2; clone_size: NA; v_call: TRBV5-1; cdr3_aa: CASSLTSGTGELFF; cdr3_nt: TGCGCCAGCAGCTTGACTAGCGGTACCGGGGAGCTGTTTTTT
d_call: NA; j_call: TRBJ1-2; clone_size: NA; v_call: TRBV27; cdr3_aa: CASAWGLQGNGYTF; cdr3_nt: TGTGCCAGCGCCTGGGGATTACAGGGCAATGGCTACACCTTC
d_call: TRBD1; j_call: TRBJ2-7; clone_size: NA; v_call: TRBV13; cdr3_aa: CASSSGTGYEQYF; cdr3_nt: TGTGCCAGCAGCTCCGGGACAGGCTACGAGCAGTACTTC
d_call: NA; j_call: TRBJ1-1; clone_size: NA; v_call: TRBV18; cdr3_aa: CASSILGTLERGTEAFF; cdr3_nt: TGTGCCAGCTCAATCCTAGGAACGCTCGAGAGGGGGACTGAAGCTTTCTTT
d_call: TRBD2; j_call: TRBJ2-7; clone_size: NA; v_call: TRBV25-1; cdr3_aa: CATSFGAGGSSEQYF; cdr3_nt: TGTGCCACATCCTTTGGGGCGGGAGGTTCTAGCGAGCAGTACTTC
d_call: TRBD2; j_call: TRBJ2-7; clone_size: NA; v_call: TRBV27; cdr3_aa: CASSSYTSGTTYEQYF; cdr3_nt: TGTGCCAGCAGTTCTTATACTAGCGGGACAACCTACGAGCAGTACTTC
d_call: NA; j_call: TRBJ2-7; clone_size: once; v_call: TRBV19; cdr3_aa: CASSEPIYPGYTYEQYF; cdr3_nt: TGTGCCAGTAGCGAGCCCATATATCCAGGGTATACGTACGAGCAGTACTTC
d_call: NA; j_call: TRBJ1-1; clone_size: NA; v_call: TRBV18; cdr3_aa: CASSEISNTEAFF; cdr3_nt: TGTGCCAGCTCAGAGATCTCGAACACTGAAGCTTTCTTT
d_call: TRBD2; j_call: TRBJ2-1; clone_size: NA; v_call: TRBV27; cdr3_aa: CASSSELAGGPFVVDEQFF; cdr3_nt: TGTGCCAGCAGCTCCGAACTAGCGGGAGGGCCTTTTGTCGTGGATGAGCAGTTCTTC